This TCR beta chain was sequenced in a study of blood T cell repertoires in COVID-19. Original processing notes: Using reference gene primer amplification, nucleated cell counts were estimated. The method was immunoSEQ multiplex PCR; TCRdb's version includes in-frame clones alone and lacks a portion of them. V, J and clone size were drawn from that table, and D and trimming were deduced from the DNA. The sample carries over 45,000 clones, roughly 77% recorded once. The CDR3 spans 13 residues. V gave up 3 bases and J gave up 6 bases; unmatched junction bases: 3. The germline gives CDR1 MNHEY, CDR2 SMNVEV (reference sequence).

This receptor was taken from a human donor with active or convalescent COVID-19. The donor label of this sample is uncertain. Material for sequencing was peripheral blood. The rearrangement links TRBV27 to TRBJ1-1; 8 nucleotides agree with TRBD1. Here the CDR3 reads CASSLGTGSEAFF. CDR3 nucleotides: TGTGCCAGCAGTTTGGGGACAGGCTCTGAAGCTTTCTTT.